Listed below are T cell receptor beta chains from one sample, sequenced in a study of blood T cell repertoires in COVID-19. The protocol was immunoSEQ multiplex PCR, while the TCRdb copy is restricted to in-frame clones and leaves out a portion. The data contain roughly 250,000 clones, 70% to 90% of them singletons. The sample was PBMCs or T cells enriched from blood (not recorded which). The receptors here all came from a woman aged 45-59 years who had recovered from COVID-19. Each CDR3 is given with its conserved first and last residue. A D gene is named only where the DNA matches it firmly.

D gene	J gene	V gene	CDR3 DNA	CDR3 protein
NA	TRBJ2-3	TRBV9	TGTGCCAGCAGCGCTCTAGCAGATACGCAGTATTTT	CASSALADTQYF
NA	TRBJ1-3	TRBV30	TGTGCCTGGAGTCCGATAGGGACTCCCGGAAACACCATATATTTT	CAWSPIGTPGNTIYF
NA	TRBJ2-7	TRBV19	TGTGCCAGTACTACAGGTGGAGGGGTCTCCTACGAGCAGTACTTC	CASTTGGGVSYEQYF
TRBD1	TRBJ2-7	TRBV7-9	TGTGCCAGCAGCCCCTGGACAGGGCAGGCCGAGCAGTACTTC	CASSPWTGQAEQYF
NA	TRBJ1-2	TRBV18	TGTGCCAGCTCACCCTTGGGAGGGTTCGACTATGGCTACACCTTC	CASSPLGGFDYGYTF
NA	TRBJ1-4	TRBV27	TGTGCCAGCAGCAATCCGGGGGTTGGGGAAAAACTGTTTTTT	CASSNPGVGEKLFF
TRBD1	TRBJ1-4	TRBV7-6	TGTGCCAGCAGCCCCGGGACAGAAGGCGAAAAACTGTTTTTT	CASSPGTEGEKLFF
TRBD2	TRBJ2-7	TRBV4-2	TGTGCCAGCAGCCAAGGTCCGGGGGGAGAGGTCTACGAGCAGTACTTC	CASSQGPGGEVYEQYF
NA	TRBJ1-2	TRBV30	TGTGCCTGGACCCAGCAGGACTATGGCTACACCTTC	CAWTQQDYGYTF
NA	TRBJ2-6	TRBV27	TGTGCCAGCAGTCCGGACAGACTCTCTGGGGCCAACGTCCTGACTTTC	CASSPDRLSGANVLTF
TRBD2	TRBJ2-3	TRBV28	TGTGCCAGCAGGGGGACTAGCGGGAGGTCTACTACAGATACGCAGTATTTT	CASRGTSGRSTTDTQYF
NA	TRBJ2-3	TRBV7-9	TGTGCCAGCAGCTTGGAGGACTTCGAGGATACGCAGTATTTT	CASSLEDFEDTQYF
TRBD1	TRBJ1-4	TRBV6-5	TGTGCCAGCGAAAACAGGGGGCTGGATGAAAAACTGTTTTTT	CASENRGLDEKLFF
NA	TRBJ2-2	TRBV27	TGTGCCAGCAGTTTAAGGGGACTCTTCACCGGGGAGCTGTTTTTT	CASSLRGLFTGELFF
NA	TRBJ2-2	TRBV6-2/TRBV6-3	TGTGCCAGCAGCCCGGACTACACCGGGGAGCTGTTTTTT	CASSPDYTGELFF
TRBD1	TRBJ1-4	TRBV19	TGTGCCAGTAGCATCCCTAGGACAGGGACTGAAAAACTGTTTTTT	CASSIPRTGTEKLFF